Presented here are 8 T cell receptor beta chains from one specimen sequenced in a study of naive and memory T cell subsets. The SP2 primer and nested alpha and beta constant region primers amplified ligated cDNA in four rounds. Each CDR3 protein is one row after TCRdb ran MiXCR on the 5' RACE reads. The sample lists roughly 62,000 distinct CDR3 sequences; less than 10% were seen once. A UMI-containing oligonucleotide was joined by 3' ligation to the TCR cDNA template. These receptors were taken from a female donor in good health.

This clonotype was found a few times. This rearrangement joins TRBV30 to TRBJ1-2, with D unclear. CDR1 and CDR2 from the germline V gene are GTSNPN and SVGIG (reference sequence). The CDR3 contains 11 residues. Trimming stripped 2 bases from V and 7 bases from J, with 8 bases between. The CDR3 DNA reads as TGTGCCTGGAGTAGTGGTTCTGGCTACACCTTC. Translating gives CAWSSGSGYTF.

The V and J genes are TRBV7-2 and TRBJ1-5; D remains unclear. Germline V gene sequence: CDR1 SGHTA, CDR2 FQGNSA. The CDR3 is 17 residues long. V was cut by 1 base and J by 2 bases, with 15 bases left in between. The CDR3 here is CASSLVGIQFGNQPQHF. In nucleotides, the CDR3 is TGTGCCAGCAGCTTAGTGGGTATACAGTTTGGCAATCAGCCCCAGCATTTT.

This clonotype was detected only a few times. The CDR3 loop is CASSPAADDGYTF. The CDR3 bases are TGTGCCAGCTCACCTGCGGCAGATGATGGCTACACCTTC. The rearrangement uses TRBV18 and TRBJ1-2, with D hard to call. The CDR3 is 13 residues long. Germline loops: CDR1 KGHSH, CDR2 LQKENI. Trimming left V 3 bases short and J 6 bases short, with 11 bases between.

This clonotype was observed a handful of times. The CDR3 DNA follows: TGTGCCACCTCAAGTCTTGATGCCGCCGGCGGGGAGCTGTTTTTT. Translation gives CATSSLDAAGGELFF. The V call is TRBV27, the J call TRBJ2-2; no clear D. This CDR3 is built from 15 residues. Trimming removed 10 bases at V and 7 bases at J, with 22 bases between. CDR1 and CDR2 from the germline V gene are MNHEY and SMNVEV (reference sequence).

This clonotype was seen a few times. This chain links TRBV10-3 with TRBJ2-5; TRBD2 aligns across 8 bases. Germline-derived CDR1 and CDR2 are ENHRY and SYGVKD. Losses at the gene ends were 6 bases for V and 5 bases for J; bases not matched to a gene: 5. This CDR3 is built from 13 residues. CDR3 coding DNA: TGTGCCATCAGGCCCCCTAGCGGGGAGACCCAGTACTTC. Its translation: CAIRPPSGETQYF.

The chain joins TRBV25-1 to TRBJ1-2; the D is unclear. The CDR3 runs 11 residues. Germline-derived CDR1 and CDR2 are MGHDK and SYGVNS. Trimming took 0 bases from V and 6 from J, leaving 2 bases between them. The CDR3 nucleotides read TGTGCCAGCAGTGAATACGATGGCTACACCTTC. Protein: CASSEYDGYTF.

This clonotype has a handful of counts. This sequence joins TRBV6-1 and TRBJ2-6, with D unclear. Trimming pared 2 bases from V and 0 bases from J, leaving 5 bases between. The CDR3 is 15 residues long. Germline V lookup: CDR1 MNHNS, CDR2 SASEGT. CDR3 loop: CASSEWYSGANVLTF. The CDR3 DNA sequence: TGTGCCAGCAGTGAATGGTACTCTGGGGCCAACGTCCTGACTTTC.

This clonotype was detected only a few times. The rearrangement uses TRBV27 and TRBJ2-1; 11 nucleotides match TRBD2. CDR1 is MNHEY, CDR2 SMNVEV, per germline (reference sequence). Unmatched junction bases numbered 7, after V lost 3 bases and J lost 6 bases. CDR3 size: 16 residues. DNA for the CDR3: TGTGCCAGCAGTTTCCCTCTAGCGGGAGGTATCAATGAGCAGTTCTTC. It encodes CASSFPLAGGINEQFF.